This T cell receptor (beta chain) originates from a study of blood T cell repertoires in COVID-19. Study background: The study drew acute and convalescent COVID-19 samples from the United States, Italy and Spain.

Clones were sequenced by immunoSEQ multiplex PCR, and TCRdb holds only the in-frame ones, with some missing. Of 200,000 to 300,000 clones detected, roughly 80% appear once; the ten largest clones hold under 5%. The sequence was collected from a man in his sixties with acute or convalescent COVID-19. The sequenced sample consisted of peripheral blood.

The CDR3 coding sequence is TGTGCCAGCAGCCCAGGGGGCTATCTCGGGGGAGGGAATACTGAGCAGTTCTTC. This gives the protein CASSPGGYLGGGNTEQFF. The chain combines TRBV4-2 with TRBJ2-1, with D perhaps matching TRBD1 (8 bases). The V end lost 4 bases, the J end lost 9 bases, and 28 bases lay between the germline ends. This CDR3 region has 18 residues. The germline V gene encodes CDR1 LGHNA and CDR2 YNFKEQ.